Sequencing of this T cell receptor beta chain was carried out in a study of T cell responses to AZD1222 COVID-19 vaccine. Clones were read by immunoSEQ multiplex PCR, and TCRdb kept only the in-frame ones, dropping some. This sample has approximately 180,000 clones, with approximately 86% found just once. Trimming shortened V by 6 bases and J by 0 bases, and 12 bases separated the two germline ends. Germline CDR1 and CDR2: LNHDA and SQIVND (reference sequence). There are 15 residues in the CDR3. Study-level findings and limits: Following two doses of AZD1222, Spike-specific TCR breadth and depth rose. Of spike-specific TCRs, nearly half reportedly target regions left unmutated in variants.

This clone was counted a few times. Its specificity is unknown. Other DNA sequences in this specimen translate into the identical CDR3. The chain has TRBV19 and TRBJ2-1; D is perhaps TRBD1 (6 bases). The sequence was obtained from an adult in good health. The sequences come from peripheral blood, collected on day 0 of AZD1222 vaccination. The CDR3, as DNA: TGTGCCAGTAGGCCCGACAGGAGCTCCTACAATGAGCAGTTCTTC. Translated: CASRPDRSSYNEQFF.